Reported below is one T cell receptor (beta chain). Individuals drawn from around 24 US areas were about 18 to 95 years old. Cohorts were based on clinical histories the participants reported. The CDR3 consists of 13 residues. Germline CDR1 and CDR2: SGDLS and YYNGEE. The ends were cut back, 0 bases at V and 2 bases at J, with 5 bases in the middle. Original processing methods: Quantification of nucleated cells was approximated via reference gene primer amplification. Assay used: immunoSEQ multiplex PCR; TCRdb lists only in-frame clones, some missing. Clonal size and the V and J genes are those of that table, whereas D and trimming came from the DNA. The sample yields 50,000 to 70,000 clones, 65% to 85% seen once. The data were obtained in a study of blood T cell repertoires in COVID-19.

Sequenced sample: PBMCs or T cells enriched from blood (not recorded which). This rearrangement joins TRBV9 to TRBJ1-2; D is possibly TRBD1 (5 bases). The sequence came from a woman aged 55 to 70 who had been exposed to COVID-19. The CDR3 region is CASSVEGNYGYTF. The CDR3 DNA follows: TGTGCCAGCAGCGTAGAGGGGAACTATGGCTACACCTTC.